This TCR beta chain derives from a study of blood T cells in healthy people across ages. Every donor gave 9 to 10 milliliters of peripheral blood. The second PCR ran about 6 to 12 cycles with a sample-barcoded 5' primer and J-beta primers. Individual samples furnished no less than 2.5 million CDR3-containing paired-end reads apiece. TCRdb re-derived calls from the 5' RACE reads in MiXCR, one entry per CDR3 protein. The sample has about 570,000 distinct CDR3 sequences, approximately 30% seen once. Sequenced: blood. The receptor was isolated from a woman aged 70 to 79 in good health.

CDR3 amino acids: CASSVEGLGSPLHF. The CDR3, as DNA: TGTGCCAGCAGCGTAGAAGGGTTGGGTTCACCCCTCCACTTT. The chain combines TRBV9 with TRBJ1-6; D uncertain. Trimming took 0 bases from V and 9 from J, leaving 10 bases between them. The CDR3 totals 14 residues. Germline assignment: CDR1 SGDLS and CDR2 YYNGEE.